These 32 T cell receptor beta chains were all obtained from the same sample, sequenced in a study of CD8+CD57+ T cells in acquired aplastic anemia. Patients picked for sequencing had shown CD8+CD57+ cell expansion detected by flow cytometry. CDR3 and TCR beta VDJ profiling relied on a genomic DNA template. One entry per CDR3 protein, called by TCRdb with MiXCR from the reads. The sample records about 160,000 distinct CDR3 sequences, more than 40% being singletons. Sequencing was carried out using sorted CD4+, CD8+, or CD8+CD57+ T cells (not recorded which) from PBMCs. The receptors here all came from a human donor with aplastic anemia.

Turning to this clonotype: This clone may be a read error of a much larger clone one base away. CDR3 nucleotide sequence: TGCGCCAGCATCCAAGGGCTAGGGCTGAACACTGAAGCTTTCTTT. Its protein is CASIQGLGLNTEAFF. The J gene is TRBJ1-1, the V gene TRBV4-1; no clear D gene. The CDR3 is 15 amino acids. Germline-derived CDR1 and CDR2 are MGHRA and YSYEKL.

The genes are TRBV12-3 or TRBV12-4 and TRBJ1-3, with D uncertain. Trimming took 7 bases from V and 4 from J, leaving 14 bases between them. The CDR3 contains 14 residues. The CDR3 sequence is CASMAAGSGNTIYF. The CDR3 DNA follows: TGTGCCAGCATGGCCGCCGGTTCGGGAAACACCATATATTTT.

The rearrangement links TRBV2 to TRBJ2-7; D is uncertain. The CDR3 totals 11 residues. Germline CDR1 is SNHLY and CDR2 is FYNNEI. Trimming shortened V by 8 bases and J by 3 bases, and 8 bases separated the two germline ends. The CDR3 region has the DNA TGTGCCAGCGTTCCGGGCTACGAGCAGTACTTC. It is translated as CASVPGYEQYF.

In its sample, this clonotype was seen many times. The chain combines TRBV6-5 with TRBJ2-7; 8 nucleotides line up with TRBD1. CDR3 length equals 15 residues. V lost 2 bases and J lost 3; bases outside the gene matches: 6. From germline, CDR1 is MNHEY and CDR2 SVGAGI. CDR3 amino acids: CASSYHRDRHYEQYF. CDR3 nucleotides: TGTGCCAGCAGTTACCACCGGGACAGGCACTACGAGCAGTACTTC.

This clonotype was counted at least ten times. The rearrangement uses TRBV19 and TRBJ1-1; D is undetermined. Germline CDR1 LNHDA, CDR2 SQIVND (reference sequence). The CDR3 totals 15 residues. Trimming removed 4 bases from V and 4 bases from J, with 16 bases in between. DNA for the CDR3: TGTGCCAGTAGTACCCCCTTTGACCGGAGCACTGAAGCTTTCTTT. This sequence encodes CASSTPFDRSTEAFF. Based on the CDR3 plus reference TRBV19 and TRBJ1-1, the full variable domain is DGGITQSPKYLFRKEGQNVTLSCEQNLNHDAMYWYRQDPGQGLRLIYYSQIVNDFQKGDIAEGYSVSREKKESFPLTVTSAQKNPTAFYLCASSTPFDRSTEAFFGQGTRLTVV.

The gene calls are TRBV10-3 and TRBJ1-2; D ambiguous. The ends were cut back, 3 bases at V and 1 base at J, with 3 bases in the middle. The CDR3 is made up of 12 amino acids. The germline V gene encodes CDR1 ENHRY and CDR2 SYGVKD. CDR3 sequence: CAISDVNYGYTF. The CDR3 DNA reads as TGTGCCATCAGTGATGTTAACTATGGCTACACCTTC.

The chain uses TRBV30 and TRBJ2-3; D may correspond to TRBD1 or TRBD2 (5 bases each). From germline, CDR1 is GTSNPN and CDR2 SVGIG (reference sequence). The CDR3 has 15 amino acids. V lost 3 bases and J lost 7, with 20 bases in between. Here the CDR3 reads CAWSAGTVYANTQYF. DNA for the CDR3: TGTGCCTGGAGCGCCGGGACGGTCTACGCTAATACGCAGTATTTT.

The rearrangement links TRBV27 to TRBJ2-7; 8 bases line up with TRBD2. Looked up from germline, CDR1 is MNHEY and CDR2 is SMNVEV (reference sequence). The CDR3 runs 15 residues. With V trimmed by 0 bases and J by 3 bases, 4 bases remained unmatched. The CDR3 region is CASSLSTGGLYEQYF. The DNA of the CDR3 is TGTGCCAGCAGTTTATCCACGGGGGGGCTCTACGAGCAGTACTTC.

This clonotype was observed many times. This chain joins TRBV6-5 and TRBJ2-1, with D possibly being TRBD2 (5 bases). Germline CDR1 is MNHEY and CDR2 is SVGAGI. CDR3 length: 15 residues. With 0 bases removed from V and 4 bases from J, the gap between germline ends came to 10 bases. This CDR3 reads CASSYSRARYNEQFF. CDR3 DNA sequence: TGTGCCAGCAGTTACTCGAGGGCTAGGTACAATGAGCAGTTCTTC.

Notes on this clonotype: The conserved phenylalanine or tryptophan is not found at the CDR3 terminus, so this likely reflects a read error. This chain joins TRBV19 and TRBJ1-1; D is perhaps TRBD1 (5 bases). CDR3 size: 14 residues. The germline V gene encodes CDR1 LNHDA and CDR2 SQIVND (reference sequence). CDR3 region: CASCIPGMNTEAFI. CDR3 in DNA: TGTGCCAGTTGTATTCCAGGGATGAACACTGAAGCTTTCATT.

This clonotype was counted at least ten times. The rearrangement joins TRBV7-9 to TRBJ2-2; D is unclear. The CDR3 extends over 14 amino acids. Trimming shortened V by 2 bases and J by 5 bases, and 9 bases separated the two germline ends. In germline, CDR1 is SEHNR, CDR2 FQNEAQ (reference sequence). The CDR3 DNA sequence: TGTGCCAGCAGCTTACCCTCTCGGACCGGGGAGCTGTTTTTT. As protein: CASSLPSRTGELFF. Based on the CDR3 plus reference TRBV7-9 and TRBJ2-2, the full variable domain is DTGVSQNPRHKITKRGQNVTFRCDPISEHNRLYWYRQTLGQGPEFLTYFQNEAQLEKSRLLSDRFSAERPKGSFSTLEIQRTEQGDSAMYLCASSLPSRTGELFFGEGSRLTVL.

CDR3 amino acids: CASSLRTASNQPQHF. The DNA for the CDR3 is TGTGCCAGCAGCTTGCGAACGGCTAGCAATCAGCCCCAGCATTTT. The gene calls are TRBV7-2 and TRBJ1-5; D ambiguous. Germline loops: CDR1 SGHTA, CDR2 FQGNSA. The length of the CDR3 is 15 residues. V was clipped by 3 bases and J by 0 bases, with 9 bases between them. Full variable domain (missing parts from reference TRBV7-2 and TRBJ1-5): GAGVSQSPSNKVTEKGKDVELRCDPISGHTALYWYRQSLGQGLEFLIYFQGNSAPDKSGLPSDRFSAERTGGSVSTLTIQRTQQEDSAVYLCASSLRTASNQPQHFGDGTRLSIL.

This clonotype was detected a few times. The chain uses TRBV19 and TRBJ1-1, with D hard to call. Germline CDR1 and CDR2: LNHDA and SQIVND (reference sequence). The V end was cut by 7 bases, the J end by 3 bases, with 18 bases between. CDR3 length equals 15 residues. The CDR3 nucleotides read TGTGCCAGTACCGCCCTACCCGAGGAGGACACTGAAGCTTTCTTT. This encodes CASTALPEEDTEAFF. Based on the CDR3 plus reference TRBV19 and TRBJ1-1, the full variable domain is DGGITQSPKYLFRKEGQNVTLSCEQNLNHDAMYWYRQDPGQGLRLIYYSQIVNDFQKGDIAEGYSVSREKKESFPLTVTSAQKNPTAFYLCASTALPEEDTEAFFGQGTRLTVV.

The table lists this clonotype with many counts. The chain links TRBV2 to TRBJ2-4, with D possibly called TRBD1 or TRBD2 (5 bases each). The germline V and J ends were trimmed by 7 bases and 7 bases, with 14 bases remaining between them. This CDR3 is built from 13 residues. Germline CDR1 SNHLY, CDR2 FYNNEI. The CDR3 nucleotides are TGTGCCAGCATGAGGGCAGGGTGGAACATTCAGTACTTC. As protein: CASMRAGWNIQYF.

The chain joins TRBV9 to TRBJ1-1, with TRBD1 as a possible D gene (5 bases). This CDR3 is 13 amino acids long. Germline V gene data show CDR1 as SGDLS and CDR2 as YYNGEE. V was trimmed by 4 bases and J by 11 bases, leaving 18 bases between them. CDR3 nucleotide sequence: TGTGCCAGCAGCCCCCCCGGGACGACTTGGGCTTTCTTT. Amino acids: CASSPPGTTWAFF.

J is TRBJ1-2 and V is TRBV11-2, with unresolved D. The CDR3 is 16 residues long. Trimming pared 2 bases from V and 7 bases from J, leaving 20 bases between. Germline CDR1 is SGHAT and CDR2 is FQNNGV. CDR3 nucleotides: TGTGCCAGCAGCTTATTGGGTAGCGGCACACTTGGTGGCTACACCTTC. Protein sequence: CASSLLGSGTLGGYTF.

V and J are TRBV20-1 and TRBJ2-5; 9 bases line up with TRBD1. With 3 bases clipped from V and 4 bases from J, the junction kept 6 bases outside the gene matches. This CDR3 is 14 amino acids long. CDR1 is DFQATT and CDR2 is SNEGSKA in the germline V gene (reference sequence). The CDR3, as DNA: TGCAGTGCTAGGACAGGGGGGGTCCGAGAGACCCAGTACTTC. Protein: CSARTGGVRETQYF.

As concerns this clonotype: With a much larger clone just one base away, this may be a read error. In DNA, the CDR3 is TGTGCCAGCAGTTGGGATGGACTAGCGGGATCCACAGATGCGCAGTATTTT. It yields the protein CASSWDGLAGSTDAQYF. The gene calls are TRBV4-2 and TRBJ2-3; 12 bases line up with TRBD2. The CDR3 consists of 17 residues. Germline V gives CDR1 LGHNA, CDR2 YNFKEQ.

V usage is TRBV29-1 and J usage is TRBJ2-7; a possible D gene is TRBD1 (6 bases). Germline V gives CDR1 SQVTM, CDR2 ANQGSEA. Trimming left V 3 bases short and J 2 bases short, with 8 bases between. CDR3 size: 12 residues. The CDR3 region is CSVEGAAYEQYF. The CDR3 DNA is TGCAGCGTTGAGGGGGCAGCCTACGAGCAGTACTTC.

This clonotype was detected a few times. V gene TRBV20-1 combines with J gene TRBJ2-3; TRBD2 matches 7 bases. V shed 8 bases, J shed 3 bases, and the junction held 8 bases outside the gene matches. This CDR3 is 13 amino acids long. CDR1 and CDR2 (germline): DFQATT, SNEGSKA (reference sequence). The CDR3 DNA reads TGCAGTTGGGGGGGAGCGGGGACAGATACGCAGTATTTT. Protein: CSWGGAGTDTQYF.

The rearrangement links TRBV19 to TRBJ1-5, with D possibly TRBD1 on 5 matching bases. Trimming took off 6 bases at V and 5 bases at J, with 8 bases between the two ends. This CDR3 comprises 12 residues. Germline CDR1 and CDR2: LNHDA and SQIVND (reference sequence). The CDR3 DNA reads as TGTGCCAGTAGGCGGGGGGATCAGCCCCAGCATTTT. This gives the protein CASRRGDQPQHF.

This clonotype was seen a single time. The chain carries TRBV19 and TRBJ1-3; maybe TRBD1 (6 bases). The CDR3 sequence is 14 residues long. Germline V gene sequence: CDR1 LNHDA, CDR2 SQIVND (reference sequence). With 4 bases removed from V and 0 bases from J, the gap between germline ends came to 7 bases. CDR3 sequence (DNA): TGTGCCAGTAGTAGACAGGTCTCTGGAAACACCATATATTTT. It codes for CASSRQVSGNTIYF.

This clonotype has at least ten counts. The CDR3 loop reads CASSVDGGEAGEQYF. CDR3 bases: TGTGCCAGCAGCGTAGACGGGGGAGAGGCGGGCGAGCAGTACTTC. The chain combines TRBV9 with TRBJ2-7; possible D gene TRBD2, 6 bases. The CDR3 runs to 15 residues. Deletions cut 0 bases from V and 6 bases from J, with 16 bases between. Germline-derived CDR1 and CDR2 are SGDLS and YYNGEE. Full variable domain (outside the CDR3, taken from reference TRBV9 and TRBJ2-7): DSGVTQTPKHLITATGQRVTLRCSPRSGDLSVYWYQQSLDQGLQFLIQYYNGEERAKGNILERFSAQQFPDLHSELNLSSLELGDSALYFCASSVDGGEAGEQYFGPGTRLTVT.

This chain connects TRBV7-8 to TRBJ2-5; D gene ambiguous. Germline values: CDR1 SGHVS, CDR2 FQNEAQ. CDR3 length: 13 amino acids. V was cut by 4 bases and J by 5 bases, with 11 bases left in between. CDR3 nucleotide sequence: TGTGCCAGCAGCTCCTGGCTCGGCGAGACCCAGTACTTC. The encoded protein is CASSSWLGETQYF.

CDR3 coding DNA: TGTGCCATCAGGACCGGGACCGCTTGGAATGAGCAGTTCTTC. Protein sequence: CAIRTGTAWNEQFF. The V and J genes are TRBV10-3 and TRBJ2-1; D may correspond to TRBD1 or TRBD2 (5 bases each). Between the trimmed V and J ends, which lost 6 bases and 7 bases, there was a span of 16 bases. Germline assignment: CDR1 ENHRY and CDR2 SYGVKD. The CDR3 runs 14 residues.

The rearrangement joins TRBV27 to TRBJ1-2, with D maybe TRBD1 (5 bases). V lost 0 bases to trimming and J lost 7 bases, with 9 bases between them. Germline CDR1 and CDR2: MNHEY and SMNVEV (reference sequence). This CDR3 region has 13 residues. The DNA for the CDR3 is TGTGCCAGCAGTTTATCTCAAGGGACTGGCTACACCTTC. This translates into CASSLSQGTGYTF.

This clonotype came up a few times. The rearrangement uses TRBV2 and TRBJ2-3; 8 bases agree with TRBD1. V dropped 9 bases and J dropped 0; count of bases not matched to a gene: 8. CDR3 size: 15 residues. From germline, CDR1 is SNHLY and CDR2 FYNNEI. In nucleotides, the CDR3 is TGTGCCAGTGTTGGGACAGGTCTGAGCACAGATACGCAGTATTTT. It codes for CASVGTGLSTDTQYF. The full variable domain, completed using reference TRBV2 and TRBJ2-3, is EPEVTQTPSHQVTQMGQEVILRCVPISNHLYFYWYRQILGQKVEFLVSFYNNEISEKSEIFDDQFSVERPDGSNFTLKIRSTKLEDSAMYFCASVGTGLSTDTQYFGPGTRLTVL.

J is TRBJ2-2 and V is TRBV24-1; 7 bases fit TRBD2. Per germline, CDR1 KGHDR and CDR2 SFDVKD. The CDR3 sequence is 16 residues long. The V segment lost 4 bases and the J segment 3 bases; nucleotides outside the gene matches: 7. The CDR3 coding sequence is TGTGCCACCAGTGACCACCAGGGAGGGGACACCGGGGAGCTGTTTTTT. This translates into CATSDHQGGDTGELFF.

This clonotype was detected only a few times. This chain uses TRBV2 with TRBJ1-6; D unresolved. Germline CDR1 and CDR2: SNHLY and FYNNEI. The CDR3 contains 15 residues. V was clipped by 3 bases and J by 4 bases, with 10 bases between them. The CDR3 DNA reads as TGTGCCAGCAGTGAGGGTGTGAAGTATAATTCACCCCTCCACTTT. Residues: CASSEGVKYNSPLHF.

Many counts were recorded for this clonotype. This chain links TRBV7-9 with TRBJ1-5, with D uncertain. Trimming left V 0 bases short and J 7 bases short, with 7 bases between. Germline V gives CDR1 SEHNR, CDR2 FQNEAQ (reference sequence). CDR3 size: 13 residues. CDR3 sequence: CASSLAGGQPQHF. For the CDR3, the DNA is TGTGCCAGCAGCTTAGCCGGAGGCCAGCCCCAGCATTTT. Filled out from reference TRBV7-9 and TRBJ1-5, the complete variable domain reads DTGVSQNPRHKITKRGQNVTFRCDPISEHNRLYWYRQTLGQGPEFLTYFQNEAQLEKSRLLSDRFSAERPKGSFSTLEIQRTEQGDSAMYLCASSLAGGQPQHFGDGTRLSIL.

The CDR3 is CASSELCPLSTSGKVRYEQYF. The CDR3 region has the DNA TGTGCCAGCAGTGAATTATGCCCCCTCTCGACTAGCGGGAAAGTAAGGTACGAGCAGTACTTC. The chain joins TRBV25-1 to TRBJ2-7, with TRBD2 identical over 11 bases. Germline loops: CDR1 MGHDK, CDR2 SYGVNS. V lost 1 base to trimming and J lost 4 bases; unmatched junction nucleotides: 21. The CDR3 covers 21 residues.

The chain has TRBV10-3 and TRBJ2-7; D is undetermined. The CDR3 consists of 13 residues. V was clipped by 7 bases and J by 0 bases, with 10 bases between them. CDR1 is ENHRY, CDR2 SYGVKD, per germline. The CDR3 reads CAIMADSSYEQYF. CDR3 DNA: TGTGCCATCATGGCAGATAGCTCCTACGAGCAGTACTTC.